This T cell receptor (beta chain) derives from a study of long-term antiretroviral therapy in people with HIV. Overall study findings and caveats: Those clones which expanded before ART made up the dominant part of the repertoire at all time points.

With respect to this clone: What it recognizes is unknown.

The run of the v3.0 immunoSEQ assay was at survey level. Produced via immunoSEQ multiplex PCR; TCRdb's table is partial and in-frame only. Here the sample spans tens of thousands of clones, roughly 80% being singletons. The V and J ends lost 3 bases and 4 bases respectively, with 21 bases between them. The CDR3 extends over 17 amino acids. Germline lookup yields CDR1 MDHEN and CDR2 SYDVKM. The V gene is TRBV28, the J gene TRBJ1-1; D is unclear. Material: unsorted PBMCs, obtained 0.2 years after starting antiretroviral therapy. This clonotype was obtained from a woman aged 25-40 years with HIV. The CDR3 DNA reads TGTGCCAGCAGTTTGTCGGACCTAGCGGCGTCGAGCACTGAAGCTTTCTTT. This codes for CASSLSDLAASSTEAFF.